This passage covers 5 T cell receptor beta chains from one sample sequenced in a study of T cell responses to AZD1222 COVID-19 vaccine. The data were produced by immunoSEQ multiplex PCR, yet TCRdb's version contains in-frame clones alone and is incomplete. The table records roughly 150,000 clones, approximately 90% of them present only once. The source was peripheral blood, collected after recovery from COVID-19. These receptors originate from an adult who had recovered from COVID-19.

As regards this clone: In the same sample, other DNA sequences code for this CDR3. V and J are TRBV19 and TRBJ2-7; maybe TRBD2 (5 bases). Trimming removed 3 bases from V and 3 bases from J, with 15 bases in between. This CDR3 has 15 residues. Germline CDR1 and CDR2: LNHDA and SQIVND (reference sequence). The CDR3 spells CASSIVTSGSYEQYF. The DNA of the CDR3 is TGTGCCAGTAGTATCGTCACTAGTGGGAGCTACGAGCAGTACTTC.

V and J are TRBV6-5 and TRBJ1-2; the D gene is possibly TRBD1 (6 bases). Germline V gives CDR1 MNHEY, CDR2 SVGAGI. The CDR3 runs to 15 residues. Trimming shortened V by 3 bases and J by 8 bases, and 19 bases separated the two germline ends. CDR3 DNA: TGTGCCAGCAGTTATTCATACCAGGGGTCGGGCGGCTACACCTTC. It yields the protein CASSYSYQGSGGYTF.

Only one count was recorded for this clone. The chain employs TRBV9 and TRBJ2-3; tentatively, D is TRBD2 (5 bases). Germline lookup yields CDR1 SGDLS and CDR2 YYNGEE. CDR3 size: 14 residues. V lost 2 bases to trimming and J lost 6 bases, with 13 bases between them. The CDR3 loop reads CASSVTTGSDTQYF. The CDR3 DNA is TGTGCCAGCAGCGTCACGACGGGATCTGATACGCAGTATTTT.

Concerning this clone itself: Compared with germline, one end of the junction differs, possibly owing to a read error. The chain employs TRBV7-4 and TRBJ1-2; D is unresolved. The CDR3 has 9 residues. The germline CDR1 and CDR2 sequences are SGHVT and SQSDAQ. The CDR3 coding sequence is TGTGCCAGCAGTTTCCCAGACCCTTTT. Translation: CASSFPDPF.

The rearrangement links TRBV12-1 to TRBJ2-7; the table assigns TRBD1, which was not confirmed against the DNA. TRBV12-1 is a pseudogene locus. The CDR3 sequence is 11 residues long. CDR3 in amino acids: CASRTGGEQYF. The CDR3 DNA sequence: TGTGCCAGCAGAACAGGGGGGGAGCAGTACTTC.